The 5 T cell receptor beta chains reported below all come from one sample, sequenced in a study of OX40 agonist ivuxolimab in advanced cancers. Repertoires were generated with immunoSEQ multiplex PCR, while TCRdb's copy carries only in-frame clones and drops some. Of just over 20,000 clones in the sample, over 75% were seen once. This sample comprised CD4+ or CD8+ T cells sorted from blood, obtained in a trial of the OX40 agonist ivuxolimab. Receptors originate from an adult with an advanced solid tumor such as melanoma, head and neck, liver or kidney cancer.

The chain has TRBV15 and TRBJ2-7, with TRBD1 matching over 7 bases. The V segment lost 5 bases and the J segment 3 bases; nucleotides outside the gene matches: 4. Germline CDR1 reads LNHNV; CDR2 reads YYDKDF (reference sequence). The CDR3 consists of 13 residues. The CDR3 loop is CATSPRQGYEQYF. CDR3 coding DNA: TGTGCCACCAGCCCTAGACAGGGCTACGAGCAGTACTTC.

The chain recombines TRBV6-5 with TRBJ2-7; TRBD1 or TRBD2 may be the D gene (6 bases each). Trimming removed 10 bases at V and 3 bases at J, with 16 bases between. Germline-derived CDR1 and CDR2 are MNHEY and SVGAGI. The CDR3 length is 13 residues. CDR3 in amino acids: CATSPGDFYEQYF. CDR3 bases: TGTGCCACCTCGCCAGGGGACTTCTACGAGCAGTACTTC.

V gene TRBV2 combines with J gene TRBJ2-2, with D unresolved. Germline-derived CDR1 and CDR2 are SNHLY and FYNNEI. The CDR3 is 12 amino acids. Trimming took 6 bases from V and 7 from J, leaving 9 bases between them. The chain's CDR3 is CASRGYGGELFF. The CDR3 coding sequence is TGTGCCAGCAGGGGGTATGGCGGGGAGCTGTTTTTT. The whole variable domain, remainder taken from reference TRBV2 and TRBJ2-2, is EPEVTQTPSHQVTQMGQEVILRCVPISNHLYFYWYRQILGQKVEFLVSFYNNEISEKSEIFDDQFSVERPDGSNFTLKIRSTKLEDSAMYFCASRGYGGELFFGEGSRLTVL.

The CDR3 DNA reads as TGCAGCGTTGAAGAAATAGACAGGGGTTCCTACGAGCAGTACTTC. The encoded protein is CSVEEIDRGSYEQYF. The rearrangement uses TRBV29-1 and TRBJ2-7; 8 nucleotides agree with TRBD1. The CDR3 runs 15 residues. Germline CDR1 and CDR2: SQVTM and ANQGSEA. Trimming took 0 bases from V and 1 from J; bases not matched to a gene: 5.

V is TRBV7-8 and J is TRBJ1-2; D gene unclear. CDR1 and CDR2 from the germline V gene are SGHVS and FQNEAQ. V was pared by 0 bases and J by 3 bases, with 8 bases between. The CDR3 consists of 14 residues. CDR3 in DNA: TGTGCCAGCAGCTTAGCGGGCAGTCACTATGGCTACACCTTC. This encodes CASSLAGSHYGYTF.